A selection of T cell receptor beta chains follows, all from one sample in a study of blood T cell repertoires in COVID-19. Clones were sequenced by immunoSEQ multiplex PCR, and TCRdb holds only the in-frame ones, with some missing. The profile shows some 170,000 clones, 87% of them singletons. Source material: peripheral blood. The receptors stem from a woman between 45 and 65 years old with acute or convalescent COVID-19. The CDR3 runs from the conserved cysteine through the conserved F or W. D genes are given only for firm matches. Clone size appears in some rows only: once, few, many, or a class for an expanded clone.

D gene	J gene	clone size	V gene	CDR3 protein	CDR3 DNA
TRBD1	TRBJ1-5	few	TRBV12-3/TRBV12-4	CASSVDREQPQHF	TGTGCCAGCAGTGTTGACAGGGAGCAGCCCCAGCATTTT
.	TRBJ1-2	.	TRBV11-2	CASSFTSDRLYGYTF	TGTGCCAGCAGCTTTACTTCGGACAGACTCTATGGCTACACCTTC
.	TRBJ1-1	.	TRBV20-1	CSAPENTEAFF	TGCAGTGCTCCAGAGAACACTGAAGCTTTCTTT
.	TRBJ2-2	once	TRBV9	CASSADSLGADSLSTGELFF	TGTGCCAGCAGCGCCGATAGTCTTGGTGCCGATAGTCTAAGCACCGGGGAGCTGTTTTTT
.	TRBJ1-1	.	TRBV9	CASSVGGSTEAFF	TGTGCCAGCAGCGTCGGGGGAAGCACTGAAGCTTTCTTT
.	TRBJ2-7	.	TRBV10-3	CATLPDSSYEQYF	TGTGCCACCCTCCCCGACAGTTCCTACGAGCAGTACTTC
.	TRBJ1-3	.	TRBV30	CAWGTDSSGNTIYF	TGTGCCTGGGGAACCGACAGCTCTGGAAACACCATATATTTT
TRBD2	TRBJ2-1	.	TRBV11-2	CASSLGSGVMLGNEQFF	TGTGCCAGCAGCTTAGGGAGCGGGGTAATGTTAGGCAATGAGCAGTTCTTC
TRBD1	TRBJ1-1	.	TRBV7-9	CASSLDRENTEAFF	TGTGCCAGCAGCCTGGACAGGGAGAACACTGAAGCTTTCTTT
.	TRBJ1-2	.	TRBV12-5	CASGFDTYGYTF	TGTGCTAGTGGTTTTGACACGTATGGCTACACCTTC
TRBD2	TRBJ2-3	.	TRBV5-1	CASSLAGLAGAIDTQYF	TGCGCCAGCAGCTTGGCCGGACTAGCGGGAGCGATAGATACGCAGTATTTT
TRBD1	TRBJ1-6	.	TRBV27	CASSAGTGNSPLHF	TGTGCCAGCAGTGCCGGGACAGGGAATTCACCCCTCCACTTT
TRBD2	TRBJ2-7	.	TRBV27	CASHGLADEQYF	TGTGCCAGCCATGGACTAGCGGACGAGCAGTACTTC
.	TRBJ2-7	.	TRBV9	CASSVSAEGYEQYF	TGTGCCAGCAGCGTTTCAGCCGAGGGCTACGAGCAGTACTTC
.	TRBJ1-2	.	TRBV7-2	CASSLAGGSYTF	TGTGCCAGCAGCTTAGCGGGGGGTAGCTACACCTTC
TRBD1	TRBJ2-5	once	TRBV5-1	CASSLALAGGQETQYF	TGCGCCAGCAGCTTGGCCCTGGCAGGGGGTCAAGAGACCCAGTACTTC
.	TRBJ1-4	.	TRBV4-3	CASSQDPYRTNEKLFF	TGCGCCAGCAGCCAAGATCCTTACAGAACTAATGAAAAACTGTTTTTT
TRBD2	TRBJ2-1	.	TRBV9	CASSVATGTSGHNEQFF	TGTGCCAGCAGCGTAGCTACGGGGACTAGCGGTCATAATGAGCAGTTCTTC
.	TRBJ2-1	.	TRBV7-2	CASSLRGQGRNEQFF	TGTGCCAGCAGCTTACGGGGCCAAGGGAGGAATGAGCAGTTCTTC
.	TRBJ1-1	.	TRBV4-1	CASSQVGRRGTEAFF	TGCGCCAGCAGCCAAGTGGGCCGGCGGGGGACTGAAGCTTTCTTT
TRBD1	TRBJ1-5	.	TRBV7-9	CASSNTGDSNQPQHF	TGTGCCAGCAGCAATACAGGGGATAGCAATCAGCCCCAGCATTTT
TRBD2	TRBJ2-7	few	TRBV11-2	CASSSGLAGRYEQYF	TGTGCCAGCAGCTCGGGACTAGCGGGGCGATACGAGCAGTACTTC
TRBD2	TRBJ2-1	.	TRBV5-1	CASSLQGLAAHNEQFF	TGCGCCAGCAGCTTGCAAGGACTAGCGGCCCACAATGAGCAGTTCTTC
TRBD1	TRBJ2-2	.	TRBV10-1	CASGGQGGTGELFF	TGCGCCAGCGGGGGACAGGGCGGCACCGGGGAGCTGTTTTTT
TRBD1	TRBJ1-2	.	TRBV6-7	CASRPRDRGCGYTF	TGTGCCAGCAGACCCCGGGACAGGGGCTGCGGCTACACCTTC
TRBD1	TRBJ2-1	.	TRBV7-2	CASSLEQGVYNEQFF	TGTGCCAGCAGCTTAGAACAGGGGGTCTACAATGAGCAGTTCTTC
.	TRBJ2-2	.	TRBV9	CASSPPLGRSTGELFF	TGTGCCAGCAGCCCCCCATTAGGGAGAAGCACCGGGGAGCTGTTTTTT
.	TRBJ1-4	.	TRBV30	CAWMGPGREKLFF	TGTGCCTGGATGGGTCCAGGGAGGGAAAAACTGTTTTTT
.	TRBJ2-1	.	TRBV3-1/TRBV3-2	CASSQPGEIDEQFF	TGTGCCAGCAGCCAGCCGGGAGAAATCGATGAGCAGTTCTTC
.	TRBJ2-1	.	TRBV19	CASSIGGPNEQFF	TGTGCCAGTAGTATAGGAGGCCCCAATGAGCAGTTCTTC